Following are 32 T cell receptor beta chains from one sample sequenced in a study of T-cell memory formation after mild COVID-19. TCRdb used MiXCR to reprocess the 5' RACE reads, holding one entry per CDR3 protein. The table includes about 360,000 distinct CDR3 sequences, approximately 15% detected once. Sequencing was performed on PBMCs or a T cell subset sorted from them (not recorded which). Every receptor here comes from a man aged 18 to 35 who had mild COVID-19 (a few samples of this study predate the infection). Cell type and time point are not known.

This clonotype has at least ten counts. The chain employs TRBV7-2 and TRBJ2-5; D is perhaps TRBD1 or TRBD2 (6 bases each). CDR3 length: 15 residues. CDR1 and CDR2 from the germline V gene are SGHTA and FQGNSA. Trimming cost V 0 bases and J 4 bases, with 12 bases left between them. In DNA, the CDR3 is TGTGCCAGCAGCTTAGCCTCCAGGGGAGGAGAGACCCAGTACTTC. Translating it yields CASSLASRGGETQYF.

The J gene is TRBJ1-2, the V gene TRBV19, with D perhaps matching TRBD1 (5 bases). V was clipped by 9 bases and J by 8 bases, with 22 bases between them. The CDR3 loop spans 14 amino acids. Per the germline V gene, CDR1 is LNHDA and CDR2 is SQIVND (reference sequence). Here the CDR3 DNA reads TGTGCCAGCGTCCACTCCCGGGACGGCGAGGGCTACACCTTC. Translating gives CASVHSRDGEGYTF. The full variable domain, its missing parts supplied by reference TRBV19 and TRBJ1-2, is DGGITQSPKYLFRKEGQNVTLSCEQNLNHDAMYWYRQDPGQGLRLIYYSQIVNDFQKGDIAEGYSVSREKKESFPLTVTSAQKNPTAFYLCASVHSRDGEGYTFGSGTRLTVV.

V and J are TRBV4-1 and TRBJ1-5; no firm D call. The CDR3 consists of 16 residues. From germline, CDR1 is MGHRA and CDR2 YSYEKL. Trimming removed 0 bases from V and 3 bases from J, with 12 bases in between. The CDR3 coding sequence is TGCGCCAGCAGCCAAGATGAAGGGCAGCCCAATCAGCCCCAGCATTTT. It is translated as CASSQDEGQPNQPQHF.

V gene TRBV5-1 combines with J gene TRBJ2-1; 8 bases line up with TRBD2. The germline CDR1 and CDR2 sequences are SGHRS and YFSETQ. CDR3 length: 14 residues. V dropped 4 bases and J dropped 9; count of bases not matched to a gene: 9. The CDR3 spells CASSPRDLAGEQFF. CDR3 nucleotide sequence: TGCGCCAGCAGCCCTCGCGACCTAGCGGGTGAGCAGTTCTTC.

This clonotype occurred a few times. V usage is TRBV12-3 or TRBV12-4 and J usage is TRBJ2-6; D is undetermined. There are 18 residues in the CDR3. The ends were cut back, 3 bases at V and 2 bases at J, with 17 bases in the middle. CDR3 coding DNA: TGTGCCAGCAGTTTTGTCACGAACTACCAAGCTGGGGCCAACGTCCTGACTTTC. Translated, it gives CASSFVTNYQAGANVLTF.

The rearrangement joins TRBV27 to TRBJ1-2; D possibly corresponds to TRBD1 (5 bases). Deletions cut 3 bases from V and 3 bases from J, with 11 bases between. CDR1 and CDR2 (germline): MNHEY, SMNVEV (reference sequence). This CDR3 region has 14 residues. The CDR3 nucleotides read TGTGCCAGCAGTTTCAAGGGGACCGACTATGGCTACACCTTC. This encodes CASSFKGTDYGYTF.

This rearrangement joins TRBV5-1 to TRBJ1-2; D gene uncertain. CDR3 size: 15 residues. CDR1 SGHRS and CDR2 YFSETQ come from the germline V gene. The V end lost 4 bases, the J end lost 1 base, and 14 bases lay between the germline ends. CDR3 DNA: TGCGCCAGCAGCCCGTTAAATCAACTTAACTATGGCTACACCTTC. It specifies CASSPLNQLNYGYTF.

This clonotype has at least ten counts. The rearrangement links TRBV5-1 to TRBJ2-3, with 14 bases that match TRBD2. Germline V gene sequence: CDR1 SGHRS, CDR2 YFSETQ. The J segment lost 4 bases and the V segment lost 0 bases, leaving 4 bases of the junction unmatched. The CDR3 contains 17 residues. CDR3 in amino acids: CASSLEGTSGGADTQYF. CDR3 coding DNA: TGCGCCAGCAGCTTGGAGGGGACTAGCGGGGGCGCAGATACGCAGTATTTT.

In its sample, this clonotype was seen many times. This chain links TRBV7-8 with TRBJ2-1; D is ambiguous. Per germline, CDR1 SGHVS and CDR2 FQNEAQ. The V and J ends lost 1 base and 1 base respectively, with 5 bases between them. The CDR3 totals 14 residues. The CDR3 DNA reads as TGTGCCAGCAGCTTAGTCGTGTCCTACAATGAGCAGTTCTTC. Protein: CASSLVVSYNEQFF.

This clonotype appeared a few times. DNA for the CDR3: TGTGCCAGCAGTTACTCAAGGGACAGGGCCCACAGGACGGAGACCCAGTACTTC. It codes for CASSYSRDRAHRTETQYF. V usage is TRBV6-5 and J usage is TRBJ2-5; TRBD1 matches 9 bases. Germline V gene lookup returns CDR1 MNHEY and CDR2 SVGAGI. CDR3 length: 18 residues. With 0 bases clipped from V and 5 bases from J, the junction kept 13 bases outside the gene matches.

This clonotype was observed a handful of times. The V call is TRBV10-3, the J call TRBJ2-4; 8 bases line up with TRBD1. CDR3 length: 14 residues. Germline V gene sequence: CDR1 ENHRY, CDR2 SYGVKD. V was pared by 3 bases and J by 7 bases, with 5 bases of the junction left unmatched. CDR3 loop: CAISDNRGSNIQYF. As DNA, the CDR3 is TGTGCCATCAGTGATAACAGGGGGTCCAACATTCAGTACTTC.

The V and J genes are TRBV12-3 or TRBV12-4 and TRBJ2-3; TRBD1 agrees at 7 bases. CDR3 length equals 17 residues. V shed 6 bases, J shed 1 base, and the junction held 13 bases outside the gene matches. CDR3 in amino acids: CASSSIRGSYGTDTQYF. The CDR3, as DNA: TGTGCCAGCAGCTCCATCAGGGGGAGTTATGGCACAGATACGCAGTATTTT.

The chain carries TRBV20-1 and TRBJ1-1, with a tentative D call TRBD1 (5 bases). This CDR3 comprises 13 residues. V was pared by 0 bases and J by 2 bases, with 7 bases between. Germline V gene sequence: CDR1 DFQATT, CDR2 SNEGSKA (reference sequence). The CDR3 spells CSAREGPNTEAFF. CDR3 nucleotide sequence: TGCAGTGCTAGAGAGGGGCCTAACACTGAAGCTTTCTTT.

V is TRBV19 and J is TRBJ1-5, with no clear D. Germline assignment: CDR1 LNHDA and CDR2 SQIVND (reference sequence). CDR3 length: 15 amino acids. V lost 6 bases and J 6 bases, leaving 18 bases between the germline ends. The CDR3 protein is CASRATNVPGQPQHF. The DNA for the CDR3 is TGTGCCAGTAGGGCAACGAACGTGCCGGGTCAGCCCCAGCATTTT.

This clonotype was detected only a few times. The chain uses TRBV11-2 and TRBJ2-1; 10 bases match TRBD2. Trimming cost V 3 bases and J 8 bases; bases outside gene matches: 13. Germline CDR1 and CDR2: SGHAT and FQNNGV. The CDR3 extends over 17 amino acids. In DNA, the CDR3 is TGTGCCAGCAGCTTGAAGGGAGGGCTAGCGGGGGACGATGAGCAGTTCTTC. Residues: CASSLKGGLAGDDEQFF.

As for this clonotype: The junction departs from the called germline gene at one end, perhaps through a read error. This chain joins TRBV11-3 and TRBJ2-3, with TRBD2 matching over 8 bases. The CDR3 has 15 amino acids. Germline-derived CDR1 and CDR2 are SGHNT and YENEEA. CDR3 amino acids: CASAHGSGGSDAQYF. The CDR3 DNA follows: TGTGCCAGCGCTCACGGGAGCGGGGGATCAGATGCGCAGTATTTT. The whole variable domain, filled in from reference TRBV11-3 and TRBJ2-3, reads EAGVVQSPRYKIIEKKQPVAFWCNPISGHNTLYWYLQNLGQGPELLIRYENEEAVDDSQLPKDRFSAERLKGVDSTLKIQPAELGDSAVYLCASAHGSGGSDAQYFGPGTRLTVL.

This clonotype was seen only a few times. The J gene is TRBJ2-3, the V gene TRBV12-5; D is unresolved. Deletions cut 5 bases from V and 1 base from J, with 4 bases between. Per the germline V gene, CDR1 is LGHNT and CDR2 is FRNRAP. The CDR3 runs to 12 residues. The DNA for the CDR3 is TGTGCTAGTGGTAAACGCACAGATACGCAGTATTTT. As protein: CASGKRTDTQYF.

This rearrangement joins TRBV5-1 to TRBJ1-5, with D maybe TRBD1 (6 bases). The germline CDR1 and CDR2 sequences are SGHRS and YFSETQ. This CDR3 region has 15 residues. V was clipped by 0 bases and J by 5 bases, with 12 bases between them. CDR3 in amino acids: CASSLDWGRDQPQHF. The CDR3 bases are TGCGCCAGCAGCTTGGATTGGGGGCGGGATCAGCCCCAGCATTTT.

This clonotype was seen repeatedly, ten times or more. V usage is TRBV12-3 or TRBV12-4 and J usage is TRBJ1-1; D gene uncertain. Trimming shortened V by 1 base and J by 8 bases, and 5 bases separated the two germline ends. This CDR3 is 11 amino acids long. CDR3 sequence: CASSLGWEAFF. For the CDR3, the DNA is TGTGCCAGCAGTTTAGGATGGGAAGCTTTCTTT.

Only a few counts were recorded for this clonotype. This chain joins TRBV20-1 and TRBJ2-7, with D perhaps matching TRBD1 (6 bases). The CDR3 has 14 amino acids. Trimming left V 1 base short and J 2 bases short, with 12 bases between. Germline V lookup: CDR1 DFQATT, CDR2 SNEGSKA (reference sequence). The chain's CDR3 is CSARGIRGPYEQYV. The CDR3 nucleotides read TGCAGTGCTAGAGGGATCAGGGGCCCCTACGAGCAGTACGTC.

This clonotype was observed many times. The chain couples TRBV7-8 to TRBJ2-3; D possibly corresponds to TRBD1 (6 bases). V was shortened by 1 base and J by 5 bases, with 16 bases between the two germline ends. The CDR3 contains 16 residues. Germline V gene data show CDR1 as SGHVS and CDR2 as FQNEAQ. Here the CDR3 reads CASSLVGRAQGDTQYF. CDR3 in DNA: TGTGCCAGCAGCTTAGTCGGTCGTGCACAGGGAGATACGCAGTATTTT.

The CDR3 loop reads CASSELSATEAFF. CDR3 coding DNA: TGTGCCAGCAGTGAACTCTCGGCGACTGAAGCTTTCTTT. The chain joins TRBV25-1 to TRBJ1-1; D remains unclear. Per germline, CDR1 MGHDK and CDR2 SYGVNS. V was pared by 2 bases and J by 5 bases, with 9 bases between. This CDR3 comprises 13 residues.

This clonotype was found many times. The gene calls are TRBV10-3 and TRBJ2-2; D perhaps matches TRBD1 (6 bases). The CDR3 contains 14 residues. From germline, CDR1 is ENHRY and CDR2 SYGVKD. The V end lost 8 bases, the J end lost 1 base, and 11 bases lay between the germline ends. CDR3 sequence reads: CAIASGVNTGELFF. CDR3 nucleotide sequence: TGTGCCATCGCTTCAGGGGTGAACACCGGGGAGCTGTTTTTT.

The V call is TRBV7-6, the J call TRBJ2-3, with 9 nucleotides matching TRBD1. Germline CDR1 reads SGHVS; CDR2 reads FNYEAQ. This CDR3 is built from 12 residues. V lost 5 bases, J lost 10 bases, and 4 bases stayed unmatched. The CDR3, as DNA: TGTGCCAGCAGCGGGACAGGGAACTCGCAGTATTTT. Protein: CASSGTGNSQYF.

This clonotype came up a few times. The chain uses TRBV3-1 and TRBJ2-1, with 7 bases that match TRBD2. The CDR3 spans 15 residues. The V segment lost 4 bases and the J segment 4 bases; nucleotides outside the gene matches: 7. The V gene's germline CDR1 is LGHDT and CDR2 YNNKEL (reference sequence). The CDR3 sequence: CASSRGGRGYNEQFF. CDR3 nucleotide sequence: TGTGCCAGCAGCCGGGGGGGTAGAGGGTACAATGAGCAGTTCTTC.

This clonotype was picked up a small number of times. This chain links TRBV20-1 with TRBJ1-6; D may be TRBD1 (6 bases). This CDR3 spans 13 amino acids. Germline CDR1 DFQATT, CDR2 SNEGSKA (reference sequence). V dropped 3 bases and J dropped 8 bases, with 11 bases sitting between them. The CDR3 loop is CSARLDSHSPLHF. In nucleotides, the CDR3 is TGCAGTGCTAGGTTGGACAGCCATTCACCCCTCCACTTT.

This clonotype was picked up many times. V is TRBV7-8 and J is TRBJ1-2, with 7 positions matching TRBD1. Germline V gene lookup returns CDR1 SGHVS and CDR2 FQNEAQ. The ends lost 1 base at V and 7 bases at J; junction bases unmatched: 3. The CDR3 consists of 13 residues. The chain's CDR3 is CASSLGGDSGYTF. The CDR3 DNA reads TGTGCCAGCAGCTTAGGAGGGGACAGTGGCTACACCTTC.

DNA for the CDR3: TGTGCCAGCAGCCCAGGGGTGGGGAGCCTATTGAACACTGAAGCTTTCTTT. Encoded protein: CASSPGVGSLLNTEAFF. The chain joins TRBV7-2 to TRBJ1-1; D might be TRBD1 (6 bases). Germline-derived CDR1 and CDR2 are SGHTA and FQGNSA. V was cut by 5 bases and J by 0 bases, with 19 bases left in between. The CDR3 is 17 residues long.

The chain recombines TRBV12-3 or TRBV12-4 with TRBJ1-4, with D unclear. The CDR3 is 12 amino acids. The ends were cut back, 5 bases at V and 5 bases at J, with 6 bases in the middle. The CDR3 coding sequence is TGTGCCAGCAGTCCTCGAAATGAAAAACTGTTTTTT. Protein: CASSPRNEKLFF.

This clonotype was recorded a few times. In nucleotides, the CDR3 is TGTGCCAGCAGCGGTCACAAGGGCTATGAGCAGTTCTTC. Its translation: CASSGHKGYEQFF. This chain joins TRBV9 and TRBJ2-1; D is undetermined. The CDR3 loop spans 13 amino acids. V was clipped by 3 bases and J by 8 bases, with 12 bases between them. The germline CDR1 and CDR2 sequences are SGDLS and YYNGEE.

This clonotype was recorded a few times. The V call is TRBV7-9, the J call TRBJ2-2; D call uncertain. This CDR3 is 15 amino acids long. Germline CDR1 SEHNR, CDR2 FQNEAQ (reference sequence). V lost 2 bases to trimming and J lost 2 bases, with 9 bases between them. CDR3 DNA sequence: TGTGCCAGCAGCTTATTGGCAGCTAACACCGGGGAGCTGTTTTTT. It specifies CASSLLAANTGELFF.

V usage is TRBV30 and J usage is TRBJ1-5; TRBD1 might be the D (5 bases). The V end lost 2 bases, the J end lost 5 bases, and 10 bases lay between the germline ends. This CDR3 has 13 amino acids. Germline CDR1 reads GTSNPN; CDR2 reads SVGIG (reference sequence). CDR3 nucleotides: TGTGCCTGGAGTCGCGGGGGGGATCAGCCCCAGCATTTT. Protein sequence: CAWSRGGDQPQHF.